This paragraph reports one T cell receptor (beta chain). As yet, its antigen is unknown. The repertoire was sequenced with immunoSEQ multiplex PCR; TCRdb's copy has only in-frame clones and lacks some. The sample includes 81,000 or so clones, about 93% seen only once; the top ten take over 11%. This sample is drawn from a study of OX40 agonist ivuxolimab in advanced cancers. Study background: Dose-escalation cases comprised hepatocellular carcinoma, melanoma, renal cell or head and neck cancer. One patient with hepatocellular carcinoma and two with cutaneous melanoma, three in all, had partial responses. Study-level results: No determination was made of the antigen specificity of the expanded peripheral T cells.

Blood specimens came from baseline, cycle 4 day 1, and cycle 7 day 1. This clonotype was sampled from an adult with an advanced solid tumor such as melanoma, head and neck, liver or kidney cancer. This material consisted of CD4+ or CD8+ T cells sorted from blood, taken in a trial of the OX40 agonist ivuxolimab.

As DNA, the CDR3 is TGTGCTAGTGGTTGGGGACTGGGGAATGAGCAGTTCTTC. Its translation is CASGWGLGNEQFF. The chain has TRBV12-5 and TRBJ2-1, with D perhaps matching TRBD2 (6 bases). The germline gives CDR1 LGHNT, CDR2 FRNRAP. V was pared by 4 bases and J by 7 bases, with 11 bases between. This CDR3 has 13 amino acids. Full variable domain (remainder filled in from reference TRBV12-5 and TRBJ2-1): DARVTQTPRHKVTEMGQEVTMRCQPILGHNTVFWYRQTMMQGLELLAYFRNRAPLDDSGMPKDRFSAEMPDATLATLKIQPSEPRDSAVYFCASGWGLGNEQFFGPGTRLTVL.